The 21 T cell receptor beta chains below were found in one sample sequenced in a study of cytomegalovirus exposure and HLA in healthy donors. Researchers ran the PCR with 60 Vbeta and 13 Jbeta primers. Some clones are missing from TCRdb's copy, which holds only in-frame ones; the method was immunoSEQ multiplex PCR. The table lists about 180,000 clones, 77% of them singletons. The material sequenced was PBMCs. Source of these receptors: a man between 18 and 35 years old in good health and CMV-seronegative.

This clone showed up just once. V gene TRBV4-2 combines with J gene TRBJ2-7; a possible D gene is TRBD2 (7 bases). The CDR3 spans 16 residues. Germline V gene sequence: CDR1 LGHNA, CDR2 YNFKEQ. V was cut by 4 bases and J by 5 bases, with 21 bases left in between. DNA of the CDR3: TGTGCCAGCAGCCCCCGCCGGGGGGCGGGTTACCACGAGCAGTACTTC. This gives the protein CASSPRRGAGYHEQYF.

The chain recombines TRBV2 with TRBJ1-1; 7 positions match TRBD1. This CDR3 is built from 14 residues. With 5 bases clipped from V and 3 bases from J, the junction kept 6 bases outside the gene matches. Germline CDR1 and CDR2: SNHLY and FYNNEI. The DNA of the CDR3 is TGTGCCAGCAGTCTAACGGGACAGCACACTGAAGCTTTCTTT. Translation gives CASSLTGQHTEAFF.

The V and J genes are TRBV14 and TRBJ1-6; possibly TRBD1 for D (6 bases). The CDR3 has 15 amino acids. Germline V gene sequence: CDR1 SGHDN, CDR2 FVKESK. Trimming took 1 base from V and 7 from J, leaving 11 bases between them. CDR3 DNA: TGTGCCAGCAGCCAAGTTTGGGGGCGGAATTCACCCCTCCACTTT. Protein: CASSQVWGRNSPLHF.

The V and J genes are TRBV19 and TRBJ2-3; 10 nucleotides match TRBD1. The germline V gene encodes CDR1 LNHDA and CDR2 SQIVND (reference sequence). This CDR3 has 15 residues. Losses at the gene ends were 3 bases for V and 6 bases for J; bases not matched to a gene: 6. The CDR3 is CASSMWGTGADTQYF. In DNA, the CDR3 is TGTGCCAGTAGTATGTGGGGGACAGGGGCTGATACGCAGTATTTT.

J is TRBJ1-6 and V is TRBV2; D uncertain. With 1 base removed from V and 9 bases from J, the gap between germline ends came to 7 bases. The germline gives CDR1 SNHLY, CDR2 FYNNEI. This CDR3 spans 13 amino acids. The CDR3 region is CASSEVEGSPLHF. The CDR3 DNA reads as TGTGCCAGCAGTGAAGTTGAGGGTTCACCCCTCCACTTT.

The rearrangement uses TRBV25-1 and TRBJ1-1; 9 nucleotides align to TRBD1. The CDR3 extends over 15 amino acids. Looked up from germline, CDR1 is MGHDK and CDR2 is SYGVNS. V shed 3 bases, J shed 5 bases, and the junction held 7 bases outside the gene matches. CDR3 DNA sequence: TGTGCCAGCAGTGATCCCGGACAGGGGAGTACTGAAGCTTTCTTT. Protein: CASSDPGQGSTEAFF.

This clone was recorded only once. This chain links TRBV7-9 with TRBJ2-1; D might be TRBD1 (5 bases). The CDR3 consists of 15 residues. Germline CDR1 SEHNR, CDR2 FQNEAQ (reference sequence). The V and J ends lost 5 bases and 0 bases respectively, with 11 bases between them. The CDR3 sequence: CASSRDSSSYNEQFF. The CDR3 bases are TGTGCCAGCAGCCGCGACAGCAGCTCCTACAATGAGCAGTTCTTC. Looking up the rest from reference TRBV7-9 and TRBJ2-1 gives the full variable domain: DTGVSQNPRHKITKRGQNVTFRCDPISEHNRLYWYRQTLGQGPEFLTYFQNEAQLEKSRLLSDRFSAERPKGSFSTLEIQRTEQGDSAMYLCASSRDSSSYNEQFFGPGTRLTVL.

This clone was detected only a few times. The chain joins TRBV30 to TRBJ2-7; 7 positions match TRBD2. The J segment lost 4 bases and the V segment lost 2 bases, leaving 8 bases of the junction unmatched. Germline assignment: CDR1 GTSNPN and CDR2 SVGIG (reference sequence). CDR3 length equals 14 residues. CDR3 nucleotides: TGTGCCTGGAGTAGAGCGGGAAGTCGGTACGAGCAGTACTTC. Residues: CAWSRAGSRYEQYF.

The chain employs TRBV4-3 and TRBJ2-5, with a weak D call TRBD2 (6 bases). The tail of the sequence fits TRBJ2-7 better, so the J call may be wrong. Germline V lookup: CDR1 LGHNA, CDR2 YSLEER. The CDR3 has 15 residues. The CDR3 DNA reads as TGCGCCAGCAGCCAAGATACCGGGAGATCCTACGAGCAGTACTTC. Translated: CASSQDTGRSYEQYF.

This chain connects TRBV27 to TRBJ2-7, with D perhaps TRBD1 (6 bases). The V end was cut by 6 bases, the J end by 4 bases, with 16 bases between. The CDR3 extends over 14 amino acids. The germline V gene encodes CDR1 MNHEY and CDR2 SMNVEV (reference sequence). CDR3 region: CASSRTWGPYEQYF. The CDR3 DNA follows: TGTGCCAGCAGCCGTACGTGGGGGCCGTACGAGCAGTACTTC.

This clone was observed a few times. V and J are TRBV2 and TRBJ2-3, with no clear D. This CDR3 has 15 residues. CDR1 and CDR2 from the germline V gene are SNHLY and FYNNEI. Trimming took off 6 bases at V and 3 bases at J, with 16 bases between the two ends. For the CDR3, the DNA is TGTGCCAGCAGCCTTTTACTCGGTGGTACAGATACGCAGTATTTT. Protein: CASSLLLGGTDTQYF.

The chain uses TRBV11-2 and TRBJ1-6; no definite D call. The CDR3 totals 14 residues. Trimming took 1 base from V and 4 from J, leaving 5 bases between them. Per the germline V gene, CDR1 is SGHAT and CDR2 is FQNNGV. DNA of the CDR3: TGTGCCAGCAGCTTAGTACATTATAATTCACCCCTCCACTTT. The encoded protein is CASSLVHYNSPLHF. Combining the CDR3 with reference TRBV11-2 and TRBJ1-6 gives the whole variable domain EAGVAQSPRYKIIEKRQSVAFWCNPISGHATLYWYQQILGQGPKLLIQFQNNGVVDDSQLPKDRFSAERLKGVDSTLKIQPAKLEDSAVYLCASSLVHYNSPLHFGNGTRLTVT.

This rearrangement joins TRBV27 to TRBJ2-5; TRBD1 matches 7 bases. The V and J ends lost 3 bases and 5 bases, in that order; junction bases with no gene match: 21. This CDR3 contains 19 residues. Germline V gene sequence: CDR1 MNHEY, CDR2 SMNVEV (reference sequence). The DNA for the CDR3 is TGTGCCAGCAGTTTGTATGGGACAGCCGATCAATTACCGTCTGAGACCCAGTACTTC. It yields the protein CASSLYGTADQLPSETQYF.

The CDR3: CASSRGRERSYNEQFF. In nucleotides, the CDR3 is TGCGCCAGCAGCCGGGGGCGGGAGAGATCCTACAATGAGCAGTTCTTC. The chain joins TRBV4-3 to TRBJ2-1; the D gene is possibly TRBD2 (7 bases). The CDR3 runs to 16 residues. Trimming left V 4 bases short and J 1 base short, with 14 bases between. Germline values: CDR1 LGHNA, CDR2 YSLEER.

The CDR3 coding sequence is TGTGCCAGCAGTGAGAAGACTACTGAAGCTTTCTTT. Its translation is CASSEKTTEAFF. The chain combines TRBV6-1 with TRBJ1-1; D is uncertain. Germline V lookup: CDR1 MNHNS, CDR2 SASEGT. The length of the CDR3 is 12 residues. Deletions cut 3 bases from V and 5 bases from J, with 7 bases between.

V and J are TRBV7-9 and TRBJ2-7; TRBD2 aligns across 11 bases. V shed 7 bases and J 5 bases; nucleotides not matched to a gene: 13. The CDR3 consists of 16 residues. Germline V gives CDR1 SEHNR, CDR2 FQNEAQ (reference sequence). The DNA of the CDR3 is TGTGCCAGCAAGACTAGCGGGGCGGCTACGGCAAACGAGCAGTACTTC. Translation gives CASKTSGAATANEQYF.

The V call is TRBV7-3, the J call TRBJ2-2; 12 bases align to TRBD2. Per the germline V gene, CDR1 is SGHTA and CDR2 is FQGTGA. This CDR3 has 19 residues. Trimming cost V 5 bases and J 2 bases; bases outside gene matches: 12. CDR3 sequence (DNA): TGTGCCAGCAGCCCCTTCACGACTAGCGGGGGACCCAACACCGGGGAGCTGTTTTTT. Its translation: CASSPFTTSGGPNTGELFF.

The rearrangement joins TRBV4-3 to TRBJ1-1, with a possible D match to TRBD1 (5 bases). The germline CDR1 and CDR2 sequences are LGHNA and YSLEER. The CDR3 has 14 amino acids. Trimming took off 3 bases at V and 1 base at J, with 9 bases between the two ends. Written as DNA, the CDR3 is TGCGCCAGCAGCCAGCTTCAGGGGAACACTGAAGCTTTCTTT. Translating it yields CASSQLQGNTEAFF.

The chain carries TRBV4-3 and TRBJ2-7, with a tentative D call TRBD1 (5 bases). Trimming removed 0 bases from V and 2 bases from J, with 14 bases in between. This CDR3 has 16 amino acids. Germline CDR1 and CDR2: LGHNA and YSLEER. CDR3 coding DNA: TGCGCCAGCAGCCAAGATGGTCGCGCAGGGCCCTACGAGCAGTACTTC. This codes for CASSQDGRAGPYEQYF.

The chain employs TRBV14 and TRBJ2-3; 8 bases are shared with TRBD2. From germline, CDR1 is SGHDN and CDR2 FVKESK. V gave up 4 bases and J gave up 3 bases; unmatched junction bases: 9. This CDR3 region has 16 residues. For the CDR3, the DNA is TGTGCCAGCAGCCTCATTTCGGGACTAGGGACAGATACGCAGTATTTT. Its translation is CASSLISGLGTDTQYF.

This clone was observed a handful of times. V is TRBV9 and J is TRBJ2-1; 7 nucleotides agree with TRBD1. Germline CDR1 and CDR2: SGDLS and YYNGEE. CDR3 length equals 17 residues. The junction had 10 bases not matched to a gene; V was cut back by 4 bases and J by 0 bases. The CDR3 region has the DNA TGTGCCAGCAGCCCACGAGGACAGGCCGGCTCCTACAATGAGCAGTTCTTC. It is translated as CASSPRGQAGSYNEQFF.